The text below deals with one T cell receptor (beta chain). Different DNA sequences within this sample yield the same CDR3. Germline CDR1 MDHEN, CDR2 SYDVKM. CDR3 length equals 15 residues. V shed 5 bases and J shed 3 bases, with 17 bases lying between them. This entry comes from a study of blood T cell repertoires in COVID-19. Study at large: Samples came from the United States, Italy and Spain, spanning acute and convalescent COVID-19.

Profiling relied on immunoSEQ multiplex PCR, and the TCRdb table lists in-frame clones only, not all of them. The repertoire holds 35,000 to 50,000 clones, with around three quarters as singletons. V gene TRBV28 combines with J gene TRBJ2-7, with TRBD1 as a possible D gene (6 bases). The clonotype was recovered from a man older than 75 with acute or convalescent COVID-19. Specimen: peripheral blood. For the CDR3, the DNA is TGTGCCAGCAGTCCACCAGACAGGCCGAGCTACGAGCAGTACTTC. As protein: CASSPPDRPSYEQYF.